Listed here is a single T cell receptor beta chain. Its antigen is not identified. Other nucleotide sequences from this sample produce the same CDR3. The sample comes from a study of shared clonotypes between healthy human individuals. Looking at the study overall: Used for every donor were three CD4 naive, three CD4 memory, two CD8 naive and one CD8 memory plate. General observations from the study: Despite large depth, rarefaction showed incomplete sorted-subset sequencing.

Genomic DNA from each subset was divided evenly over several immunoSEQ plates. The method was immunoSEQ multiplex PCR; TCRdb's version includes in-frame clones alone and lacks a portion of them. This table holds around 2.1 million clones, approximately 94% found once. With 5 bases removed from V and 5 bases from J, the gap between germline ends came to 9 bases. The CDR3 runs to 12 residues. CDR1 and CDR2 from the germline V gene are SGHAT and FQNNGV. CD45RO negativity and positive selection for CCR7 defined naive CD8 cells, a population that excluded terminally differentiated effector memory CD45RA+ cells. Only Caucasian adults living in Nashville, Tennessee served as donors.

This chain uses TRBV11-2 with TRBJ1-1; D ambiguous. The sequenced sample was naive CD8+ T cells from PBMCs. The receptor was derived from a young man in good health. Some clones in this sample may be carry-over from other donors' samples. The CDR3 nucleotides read TGTGCCAGCAGCGCTGGAGGGACTGAAGCTTTCTTT. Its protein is CASSAGGTEAFF.